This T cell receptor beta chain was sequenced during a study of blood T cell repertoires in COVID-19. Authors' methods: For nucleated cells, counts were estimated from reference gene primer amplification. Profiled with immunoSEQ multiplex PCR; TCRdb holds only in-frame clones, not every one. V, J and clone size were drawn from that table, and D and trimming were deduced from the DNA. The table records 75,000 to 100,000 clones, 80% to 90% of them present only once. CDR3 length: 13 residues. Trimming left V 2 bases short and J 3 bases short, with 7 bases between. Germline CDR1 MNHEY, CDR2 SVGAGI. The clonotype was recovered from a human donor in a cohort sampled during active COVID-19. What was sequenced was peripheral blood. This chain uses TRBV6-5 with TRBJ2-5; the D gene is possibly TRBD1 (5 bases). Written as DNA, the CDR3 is TGTGCCAGCAGTTACACAGGAAAAGAGACCCAGTACTTC. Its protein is CASSYTGKETQYF.